This T cell receptor (beta chain) originates from a study of cytomegalovirus exposure and HLA in healthy donors. About this clone: Its antigen remains unidentified.

The PCR made use of 60 Vbeta and 13 Jbeta primers. The method was immunoSEQ multiplex PCR; TCRdb's version includes in-frame clones alone and lacks a portion of them. Of roughly 150,000 clones listed, under 70% are singletons. General observations from the study: Later on, an analysis found that several of the most significant clusters appeared to be linked to common viral pathogens, which included parvovirus B19. In a later analysis, a genetic analysis reported fewer productive-TCR N-insertions in an Asian-associated ancestry cluster than the cohort average.

The CDR3 length is 15 residues. Trimming at V came to 5 bases and at J to 7 bases, leaving 11 bases not matched to a gene. Germline-derived CDR1 and CDR2 are SGHTA and FQGNSA. Unrecorded immune exposure was likely among donors, who were nominally healthy when sampled. The TCR sequence derives from a man between 25 and 39 years old in good health and CMV-seropositive. The genes are TRBV7-2 and TRBJ1-3; 7 positions agree with TRBD1. Sequencing was carried out using PBMCs. CDR3 nucleotides: TGTGCCAGCAGCCAAGGGACAGTGGGTCGTAACACCATATATTTT. Amino acid sequence: CASSQGTVGRNTIYF.